The clone carrying this T cell receptor (beta chain) has just one count. This specimen comes from a study of blood T cell repertoires in COVID-19. Looking at the study overall: Acute-phase and convalescent COVID-19 samples originated in the United States, Italy and Spain. PBMCs, B-cell-depleted T cells, or T cells were the source of the cDNA or gDNA that made up the material.

This CDR3 region has 14 residues. V shed 1 base and J shed 2 bases, with 9 bases lying between them. Germline lookup yields CDR1 SGHRS and CDR2 YFSETQ. Study processing details: Estimated nucleated cell counts came from reference gene primer amplification. Clones were sequenced by immunoSEQ multiplex PCR, and TCRdb holds only the in-frame ones, with some missing. That table gives V, J and clone size, and the DNA gave D and trimming. The table has hundreds of thousands of clones, 85% seen once. The sequence came from a woman in her forties or fifties with active or convalescent COVID-19. Sequenced input: peripheral blood. V gene TRBV5-1 combines with J gene TRBJ1-2; D ambiguous. Here the CDR3 DNA reads TGCGCCAGCAGCTTGAGCTCCCCCAACTATGGCTACACCTTC. Amino acid sequence: CASSLSSPNYGYTF.